The next 19 T cell receptor beta chains were all read from a single sample in a study of CD8 T cells in cerebrospinal fluid in Alzheimer's disease. TCRdb re-called the 10x single-cell sequencing reads and gives one entry per CDR3 protein, without DNA. The sample totals 470 or so distinct CDR3 sequences. The sequencing sample was made of cerebrospinal fluid. These receptors came from a human donor with Parkinson's disease.

Judged by frequency, this clonotype is medium-sized (0.01 to 0.1%). V usage is TRBV27 and J usage is TRBJ2-2. In germline, CDR1 is MNHEY, CDR2 SMNVEV (reference sequence). The CDR3 totals 13 residues. CDR3: CASSTGWVGELFF.

Its frequency marks this clonotype as medium-sized (0.01 to 0.1%). The V call is TRBV6-6, the J call TRBJ1-4; the D call from TCRdb, TRBD1, cannot be confirmed without DNA. Germline assignment: CDR1 MNHNY and CDR2 SVGAGI (reference sequence). CDR3 length: 15 amino acids. CDR3 loop: CASSSPGQTNEKLFF.

This clonotype is called medium-sized (0.01 to 0.1%) based on its frequency. The chain uses TRBV10-2 and TRBJ2-2; TCRdb lists TRBD1, though no DNA is available to test this call. The CDR3 contains 15 residues. The germline gives CDR1 WSHSY, CDR2 SAAADI. The CDR3 is CASSAEQGDAGELFF.

Its frequency marks this clonotype as hyperexpanded. The rearrangement joins TRBV6-5 to TRBJ2-7. The CDR3 extends over 13 amino acids. Germline assignment: CDR1 MNHEY and CDR2 SVGAGI. The CDR3 loop is CASSYSINYEQYF.

The chain is built from TRBV7-9 and TRBJ1-2. The CDR3 is made up of 16 amino acids. Germline CDR1 reads SEHNR; CDR2 reads FQNEAQ (reference sequence). The CDR3 sequence is CASSFPATVYNYGYTF.

This clonotype is labeled medium-sized based on frequency. The J gene is TRBJ1-1, the V gene TRBV29-1; the TCRdb call, TRBD1, lacks DNA for checking. The CDR3 extends over 14 amino acids. Germline-derived CDR1 and CDR2 are SQVTM and ANQGSEA. The CDR3 reads CSVRGETGSSEAFF. Looking up the rest from reference TRBV29-1 and TRBJ1-1 gives the full variable domain: SAVISQKPSRDICQRGTSLTIQCQVDSQVTMMFWYRQQPGQSLTLIATANQGSEATYESGFVIDKFPISRPNLTFSTLTVSNMSPEDSSIYLCSVRGETGSSEAFFGQGTRLTVV.

Considering frequency, this clonotype is medium-sized. The chain is built from TRBV6-5 and TRBJ1-2. The V gene's germline CDR1 is MNHEY and CDR2 SVGAGI. This CDR3 comprises 15 residues. CDR3 amino acids: CASSYKDSGFYGYTF.

Considering frequency, this clonotype is medium-sized. V and J are TRBV14 and TRBJ1-2; checking the TCRdb D call of TRBD1 is not possible without DNA. The CDR3 has 13 amino acids. Looked up from germline, CDR1 is SGHDN and CDR2 is FVKESK. The CDR3 region is CASSSDRNYGYTF. The whole variable domain, remainder taken from reference TRBV14 and TRBJ1-2, is EAGVTQFPSHSVIEKGQTVTLRCDPISGHDNLYWYRRVMGKEIKFLLHFVKESKQDESGMPNNRFLAERTGGTYSTLKVQPAELEDSGVYFCASSSDRNYGYTFGSGTRLTVV.

This clonotype is classed as medium-sized by frequency. V gene TRBV9 combines with J gene TRBJ1-2. This CDR3 is 11 amino acids long. In germline, CDR1 is SGDLS, CDR2 YYNGEE. Here the CDR3 reads CASGDRYGYTF.

In terms of frequency, this clonotype is medium-sized. The rearrangement links TRBV6-5 to TRBJ2-5; TCRdb indicates TRBD1, and absent DNA this call remains unverified. This CDR3 region has 15 residues. Germline values: CDR1 MNHEY, CDR2 SVGAGI. The chain's CDR3 is CASSYGTGLQETQYF.

Frequency places this clonotype as medium-sized. This chain connects TRBV6-5 to TRBJ2-7; TCRdb lists TRBD1, though no DNA is available to test this call. The CDR3 is 15 amino acids. CDR1 is MNHEY and CDR2 is SVGAGI in the germline V gene. CDR3 sequence reads: CASKRGGGNTYEQYF.

This clonotype is deemed medium-sized by its frequency. The chain recombines TRBV19 with TRBJ2-4; with no DNA, the TCRdb D assignment of TRBD2 cannot be verified. Germline V gene lookup returns CDR1 LNHDA and CDR2 SQIVND (reference sequence). The length of the CDR3 is 15 residues. The CDR3: CASSALNIAKNIQYF.

According to its frequency, this clonotype is medium-sized (0.01 to 0.1%). The chain links TRBV5-6 to TRBJ2-4. This CDR3 has 16 residues. Germline CDR1 and CDR2: SGHDT and YYEEEE. This CDR3 reads CASSLKGFIAKNIQYF.

CDR3 region: CASSYFDTNTEAFF. The chain has TRBV6-5 and TRBJ1-1. The germline gives CDR1 MNHEY, CDR2 SVGAGI. CDR3 length equals 14 residues.

Measured by frequency, this clonotype is hyperexpanded (1% or more). The gene calls are TRBV4-1 and TRBJ1-1. Germline CDR1 is MGHRA and CDR2 is YSYEKL. CDR3 length equals 12 residues. The CDR3 spells CASSHAGREAFF.

By frequency, this clonotype registers medium-sized. The chain recombines TRBV6-5 with TRBJ2-2; TCRdb names TRBD1, which stays unverified in the absence of DNA. The CDR3 runs to 13 residues. Germline V gene sequence: CDR1 MNHEY, CDR2 SVGAGI. The CDR3 loop is CASSQQGTGELFF.

This chain links TRBV6-1 with TRBJ2-7; TCRdb picks TRBD1, but there is no DNA to check that call. Germline loops: CDR1 MNHNS, CDR2 SASEGT. The CDR3 loop spans 12 amino acids. The CDR3 is CASWGQAYEQYF.

This clonotype is deemed medium-sized by its frequency. The CDR3 spells CASTHWGGENSPLHF. V is TRBV5-4 and J is TRBJ1-6; absent DNA, TCRdb's TRBD1 call cannot be checked. The germline V gene has CDR1 SGHNT and CDR2 YYREEE (reference sequence). The CDR3 contains 15 residues.

The chain has TRBV19 and TRBJ2-3; as DNA is missing, the TRBD1 call by TCRdb cannot be tested. The CDR3 is 14 amino acids. Germline CDR1 LNHDA, CDR2 SQIVND (reference sequence). This CDR3 is CASSSGISTDTQYF.